This passage covers 28 T cell receptor beta chains from one sample sequenced in a study of blood T cell repertoires in COVID-19. The repertoire was sequenced with immunoSEQ multiplex PCR; TCRdb's copy has only in-frame clones and lacks some. In the table there are tens of thousands of clones, more than 75% of which are singletons. The sequenced sample consisted of peripheral blood. These receptors were collected from a human donor in a cohort sampled during active COVID-19.

This chain connects TRBV14 to TRBJ2-3, with D uncertain. V lost 6 bases to trimming and J lost 5 bases, with 12 bases between them. The CDR3 runs 13 residues. Germline loops: CDR1 SGHDN, CDR2 FVKESK. The CDR3 sequence is CASSTVMGDTQYF. The CDR3 nucleotides read TGTGCCAGCAGTACAGTTATGGGAGATACGCAGTATTTT.

This chain uses TRBV6-6 with TRBJ1-1; TRBD1 matches at 9 bases. J lost 4 bases, V lost 7 bases, and 4 bases had no gene match. Germline lookup yields CDR1 MNHNY and CDR2 SVGAGI (reference sequence). CDR3 length equals 13 residues. CDR3 sequence (DNA): TGTGCCAGCAAGCTACAGGGGGCCACTGAAGCTTTCTTT. Translation: CASKLQGATEAFF.

This clone has just one count. V is TRBV5-8 and J is TRBJ2-7, with a possible D match to TRBD2 (5 bases). Looked up from germline, CDR1 is SGHTS and CDR2 is YDEGEE. V was pared by 4 bases and J by 7 bases, with 12 bases between. The CDR3 runs to 12 residues. CDR3 in DNA: TGTGCCAGCAGCCCGTTAAGAGGGGAGCAGTACTTC. Translated, it gives CASSPLRGEQYF. Supplemented by reference TRBV5-8 and TRBJ2-7, the full variable domain reads EAGVTQSPTHLIKTRGQQATLRCSPISGHTSVYWYQQALGLGLQFLLWYDEGEERNRGNFPPRFSGRQFPNYSSELNVNALELEDSALYLCASSPLRGEQYFGPGTRLTVT.

The V gene is TRBV5-6, the J gene TRBJ1-2, with 9 bases matching TRBD1. CDR3 length equals 14 residues. V shed 5 bases and J 4 bases; nucleotides not matched to a gene: 6. Germline V lookup: CDR1 SGHDT, CDR2 YYEEEE. CDR3 amino acids: CASRPTGGSYGYTF. In DNA form, the CDR3 reads TGTGCCAGCAGGCCTACAGGGGGCAGCTATGGCTACACCTTC.

The V call is TRBV3-1 (or the pseudogene TRBV3-2), the J call TRBJ1-6; a possible D gene is TRBD1 (6 bases). Germline CDR1 is LGHDT and CDR2 is YNNKEL (reference sequence). V was trimmed by 3 bases and J by 7 bases, leaving 13 bases between them. This CDR3 spans 15 amino acids. For the CDR3, the DNA is TGTGCCAGCAGCCACGCCACAGGGCGCAATTCACCCCTCCACTTT. Translated, it gives CASSHATGRNSPLHF.

The chain uses TRBV3-1 (or the pseudogene TRBV3-2) and TRBJ2-3; 10 positions agree with TRBD1. The V segment lost 3 bases and the J segment 0 bases; nucleotides outside the gene matches: 0. CDR1 is LGHDT and CDR2 is YNNKEL in the germline V gene (reference sequence). The CDR3 loop spans 15 amino acids. The CDR3 region is CASSQGQGSTDTQYF. As DNA, the CDR3 is TGTGCCAGCAGCCAGGGACAGGGGAGCACAGATACGCAGTATTTT.

The rearrangement joins TRBV28 to TRBJ2-1; the match to TRBD1 covers 8 bases. Germline V gene sequence: CDR1 MDHEN, CDR2 SYDVKM. V shed 5 bases and J 5 bases; nucleotides not matched to a gene: 8. The CDR3 runs to 15 residues. Here the CDR3 reads CASSTDRGNDNEQFF. In DNA, the CDR3 is TGTGCCAGCAGTACAGACAGGGGAAACGACAATGAGCAGTTCTTC.

V and J are TRBV11-3 and TRBJ2-7; D perhaps matches TRBD1 (5 bases). Trimming took off 0 bases at V and 7 bases at J, with 16 bases between the two ends. Germline CDR1 is SGHNT and CDR2 is YENEEA. CDR3 length equals 15 residues. CDR3 sequence reads: CASSLDGPEKGEQYF. As DNA, the CDR3 is TGTGCCAGCAGCTTAGATGGGCCGGAGAAGGGGGAGCAGTACTTC.

V gene TRBV19 combines with J gene TRBJ2-7, with 8 bases matching TRBD2. The trim removed 3 bases at V and 1 base at J, leaving 5 bases unmatched. Germline assignment: CDR1 LNHDA and CDR2 SQIVND (reference sequence). There are 15 residues in the CDR3. The CDR3 nucleotides read TGTGCCAGTAGTATCGTAGCTAGCGGGTCCTACGAGCAGTACTTC. Translating it yields CASSIVASGSYEQYF. Complete variable domain (other parts from reference TRBV19 and TRBJ2-7): DGGITQSPKYLFRKEGQNVTLSCEQNLNHDAMYWYRQDPGQGLRLIYYSQIVNDFQKGDIAEGYSVSREKKESFPLTVTSAQKNPTAFYLCASSIVASGSYEQYFGPGTRLTVT.

The V call is TRBV9, the J call TRBJ2-1; 7 bases line up with TRBD1. After removal of 5 bases from V and 1 base from J, the junction contained 9 bases not matched to a gene. In germline, CDR1 is SGDLS, CDR2 YYNGEE. The CDR3 has 16 amino acids. The CDR3 spells CASSTISGGSYNEQFF. CDR3 sequence (DNA): TGTGCCAGCAGTACCATTTCAGGGGGTTCCTACAATGAGCAGTTCTTC. The full variable domain, with the rest looked up from reference TRBV9 and TRBJ2-1, is DSGVTQTPKHLITATGQRVTLRCSPRSGDLSVYWYQQSLDQGLQFLIQYYNGEERAKGNILERFSAQQFPDLHSELNLSSLELGDSALYFCASSTISGGSYNEQFFGPGTRLTVL.

The chain combines TRBV18 with TRBJ2-7; TRBD1 is a possible D gene (5 bases). V was pared by 3 bases and J by 0 bases, with 15 bases between. This CDR3 spans 16 amino acids. Germline lookup yields CDR1 KGHSH and CDR2 LQKENI. The CDR3 nucleotides are TGTGCCAGCTCACCTGGTGCGACAGATGCCTCCTACGAGCAGTACTTC. This sequence encodes CASSPGATDASYEQYF.

The chain carries TRBV4-3 and TRBJ1-3, with a possible D match to TRBD1 (5 bases). This CDR3 is 17 amino acids long. Between the trimmed V and J ends, which lost 1 base and 0 bases, there was a span of 13 bases. CDR1 is LGHNA and CDR2 is YSLEER in the germline V gene. CDR3 DNA sequence: TGCGCCAGCAGCCAAGGCGCCGGGACTACCTCTGGAAACACCATATATTTT. It is translated as CASSQGAGTTSGNTIYF.

V usage is TRBV2 and J usage is TRBJ1-6; D possibly corresponds to TRBD1 (6 bases). The length of the CDR3 is 18 residues. Germline values: CDR1 SNHLY, CDR2 FYNNEI. V dropped 0 bases and J dropped 9 bases, with 21 bases sitting between them. CDR3: CASSEALLGGPQGSPLHF. Written as DNA, the CDR3 is TGTGCCAGCAGTGAAGCGCTTCTGGGGGGGCCCCAGGGTTCACCCCTCCACTTT.

This clone was seen just once. The chain carries TRBV6-2 or TRBV6-3 and TRBJ1-2, with 10 bases matching TRBD1. The trim removed 5 bases at V and 2 bases at J, leaving 5 bases unmatched. The CDR3 length is 15 residues. Germline V gives CDR1 MNHEY, CDR2 SVGEGT. CDR3 residues: CASSRSGQGNYGYTF. In nucleotides, the CDR3 is TGTGCCAGCAGTCGATCGGGACAGGGGAACTATGGCTACACCTTC.

The chain uses TRBV9 and TRBJ2-1; 12 nucleotides line up with TRBD2. The junction had 8 bases not matched to a gene; V was cut back by 0 bases and J by 7 bases. Germline assignment: CDR1 SGDLS and CDR2 YYNGEE. The CDR3 contains 17 residues. The CDR3 DNA sequence: TGTGCCAGCAGCGTAGCCCTAGCGGGGGGGCTGAAGAATGAGCAGTTCTTC. It translates to CASSVALAGGLKNEQFF.

The table lists this clone with many counts. Other DNA variants within this sample encode the same CDR3. This chain links TRBV6-6 with TRBJ2-7; 7 nucleotides agree with TRBD1. The V gene's germline CDR1 is MNHNY and CDR2 SVGAGI (reference sequence). J was trimmed by 3 bases and V by 5 bases; bases with no gene match: 1. The CDR3 contains 12 residues. The CDR3 loop reads CASSPGGYEQYF. The CDR3 nucleotides are TGTGCCAGCAGTCCAGGGGGCTACGAGCAGTACTTC.

The chain couples TRBV7-2 to TRBJ2-3; D may be TRBD2 (6 bases). Between the trimmed V and J ends, which lost 2 bases and 2 bases, there was a span of 14 bases. The CDR3 runs to 16 residues. The germline V gene encodes CDR1 SGHTA and CDR2 FQGNSA. The CDR3 DNA sequence: TGTGCCAGCAGCTTACGGGCAGCGGGCCCCACAGATACGCAGTATTTT. Translation: CASSLRAAGPTDTQYF.

This clone was observed a single time. The rearrangement uses TRBV6-6 and TRBJ2-3, with D tentatively TRBD2 (6 bases). CDR1 and CDR2 (germline): MNHNY, SVGAGI (reference sequence). The CDR3 contains 16 residues. Trimming took off 2 bases at V and 3 bases at J, with 15 bases between the two ends. The CDR3 is CASSYPAGMGTDTQYF. CDR3 bases: TGTGCCAGCAGTTACCCGGCGGGGATGGGAACAGATACGCAGTATTTT.

V gene TRBV4-2 combines with J gene TRBJ1-3, with TRBD1 as a possible D gene (6 bases). Germline V gene lookup returns CDR1 LGHNA and CDR2 YNFKEQ. The CDR3 length is 17 residues. V was shortened by 4 bases and J by 4 bases, with 20 bases between the two germline ends. CDR3 amino acids: CASSPRDVTGEGNTIYF. In DNA, the CDR3 is TGTGCCAGCAGCCCAAGGGATGTGACAGGAGAGGGAAACACCATATATTTT.

The CDR3: CASSLGHHYEQYF. Here the CDR3 DNA reads TGTGCCAGCAGTTTGGGACACCACTACGAGCAGTACTTC. This chain links TRBV27 with TRBJ2-7, with a tentative D call TRBD1 (6 bases). V was trimmed by 3 bases and J by 3 bases, leaving 9 bases between them. The CDR3 consists of 13 residues. Germline lookup yields CDR1 MNHEY and CDR2 SMNVEV (reference sequence).

This clone was picked up one time. The chain employs TRBV6-5 and TRBJ2-2, with TRBD2 matching 9 bases. Trimming cost V 7 bases and J 5 bases; bases outside gene matches: 8. The CDR3 spans 15 residues. Germline CDR1 and CDR2: MNHEY and SVGAGI. The CDR3 sequence is CASKGAGGGTGELFF. DNA of the CDR3: TGTGCCAGCAAAGGAGCGGGGGGCGGAACCGGGGAGCTGTTTTTT.

The chain uses TRBV7-2 and TRBJ2-7; 8 bases are shared with TRBD2. From germline, CDR1 is SGHTA and CDR2 FQGNSA. J gave up 7 bases and V 5 bases, and 16 bases lay outside the gene matches. The CDR3 extends over 16 amino acids. The CDR3 DNA is TGTGCCAGCAGCCCCAGCGTTTTTAGCGGGACCGGGGAGCAGTACTTC. As protein: CASSPSVFSGTGEQYF.

In nucleotides, the CDR3 is TGTGCCAGCAGTTACTCATCGCGGAGCGGGGAAAAACTGTTTTTT. Translation gives CASSYSSRSGEKLFF. This rearrangement joins TRBV6-5 to TRBJ1-4; D remains ambiguous. The CDR3 contains 15 residues. V was clipped by 0 bases and J by 8 bases, with 13 bases between them. Germline assignment: CDR1 MNHEY and CDR2 SVGAGI.

The V and J genes are TRBV19 and TRBJ1-1; possible D gene TRBD1, 6 bases. CDR1 is LNHDA and CDR2 is SQIVND in the germline V gene (reference sequence). The CDR3 has 14 amino acids. V was pared by 1 base and J by 4 bases, with 10 bases between. CDR3 nucleotides: TGTGCCAGTAGTATAGGTGGGGGGGCCACTGAAGCTTTCTTT. Protein product: CASSIGGGATEAFF.

The rearrangement links TRBV19 to TRBJ1-6; 8 bases align to TRBD1. This CDR3 is 13 amino acids long. The germline V gene has CDR1 LNHDA and CDR2 SQIVND (reference sequence). Unmatched junction bases numbered 3, after V lost 4 bases and J lost 10 bases. CDR3 protein: CASSKQGDSPLHF. The CDR3 bases are TGTGCCAGTAGTAAACAGGGGGACTCACCCCTCCACTTT. Complete variable domain (other parts from reference TRBV19 and TRBJ1-6): DGGITQSPKYLFRKEGQNVTLSCEQNLNHDAMYWYRQDPGQGLRLIYYSQIVNDFQKGDIAEGYSVSREKKESFPLTVTSAQKNPTAFYLCASSKQGDSPLHFGNGTRLTVT.

The CDR3 bases are TGTGCCAGCAGCTTAGGGCCCCCGGGGGGCACTGGGAGTTACGAGCAGTACTTC. It codes for CASSLGPPGGTGSYEQYF. V usage is TRBV7-9 and J usage is TRBJ2-7; D possibly corresponds to TRBD2 (7 bases). Germline CDR1 reads SEHNR; CDR2 reads FQNEAQ (reference sequence). The ends were cut back, 1 base at V and 4 bases at J, with 23 bases in the middle. This CDR3 spans 18 amino acids.

This clone has more than one count but fewer than ten. The chain links TRBV7-2 to TRBJ2-4; 7 nucleotides align to TRBD2. CDR1 is SGHTA and CDR2 is FQGNSA in the germline V gene. CDR3 length: 16 residues. V was clipped by 5 bases and J by 7 bases; unmatched bases: 14. CDR3 protein: CASSPRRAREGNIQYF. The CDR3 DNA follows: TGTGCCAGCAGCCCCAGAAGGGCCAGGGAGGGGAACATTCAGTACTTC. Using reference TRBV7-2 and TRBJ2-4 for the parts outside the CDR3, the full variable domain is GAGVSQSPSNKVTEKGKDVELRCDPISGHTALYWYRQSLGQGLEFLIYFQGNSAPDKSGLPSDRFSAERTGGSVSTLTIQRTQQEDSAVYLCASSPRRAREGNIQYFGAGTRLSVL.

The chain couples TRBV28 to TRBJ1-4, with D uncertain. The V gene lost 3 bases and the J gene lost 8 bases, with 13 bases spanning the gap. CDR1 and CDR2 (germline): MDHEN, SYDVKM. The CDR3 is 14 amino acids. The CDR3 reads CASSLASSKEKLFF. DNA of the CDR3: TGTGCCAGCAGTTTGGCATCCTCCAAGGAAAAACTGTTTTTT.